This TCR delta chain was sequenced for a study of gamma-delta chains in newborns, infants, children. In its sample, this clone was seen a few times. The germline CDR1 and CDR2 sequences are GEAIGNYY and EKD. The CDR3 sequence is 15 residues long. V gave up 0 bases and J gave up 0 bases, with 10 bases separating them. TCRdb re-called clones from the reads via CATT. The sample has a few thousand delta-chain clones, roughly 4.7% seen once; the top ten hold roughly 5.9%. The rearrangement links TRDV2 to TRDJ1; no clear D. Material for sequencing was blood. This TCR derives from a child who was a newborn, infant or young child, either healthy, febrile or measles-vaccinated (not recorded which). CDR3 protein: CACDTLGPDTDKLIF. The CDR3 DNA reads TGTGCCTGTGACACCTTAGGGCCCGACACCGATAAACTCATCTTT.